These T cell receptor beta chains were read from a single sample in a study of PD-L1 blockade in urothelial cancer. Assay: immunoSEQ multiplex PCR; the TCRdb copy retains only in-frame clones and omits some. The sample contains some 44,000 clones, around 84% of which appear only once. Here the sequenced sample was PBMCs, taken around atezolizumab (anti-PD-L1) treatment. The receptors were sampled from a man in his 60s with urothelial cancer. Each CDR3 is given with its conserved first and last residue. Fields, in order: D gene, V gene, J gene, clone size, CDR3 protein, CDR3 DNA. D genes are given only for firm matches. Size values are once, few and many counts, or a class for expanded clones, and some rows have none.

D: NA
V: TRBV4-2
J: TRBJ1-1
size: NA
CDR3: CASSQVTANTEAFF
DNA: TGTGCCAGCAGCCAAGTAACAGCGAACACTGAAGCTTTCTTT

D: NA
V: TRBV28
J: TRBJ1-6
size: NA
CDR3: CASRVAGGTPAPLHF
DNA: TGTGCCAGCAGGGTGGCCGGGGGGACGCCTGCGCCCCTCCACTTT

D: TRBD1
V: TRBV6-1
J: TRBJ2-3
size: NA
CDR3: CASSVTGVRADTQYF
DNA: TGTGCCAGCAGTGTGACAGGGGTCAGGGCAGATACGCAGTATTTT

D: TRBD2
V: TRBV11-2
J: TRBJ2-1
size: NA
CDR3: CASSLRLAGIYNEQFF
DNA: TGTGCCAGCAGCCTTCGACTAGCGGGAATCTACAATGAGCAGTTCTTC

D: NA
V: TRBV7-2
J: TRBJ2-7
size: few
CDR3: CASSLSAAGSSYEQYF
DNA: TGTGCCAGCAGCTTAAGTGCGGCGGGAAGCTCCTACGAGCAGTACTTC

D: TRBD2
V: TRBV2
J: TRBJ2-1
size: NA
CDR3: CASSPRTSGSDEQFF
DNA: TGTGCCAGCAGTCCCCGGACTAGCGGGAGTGATGAGCAGTTCTTC

D: TRBD2
V: TRBV7-2
J: TRBJ2-1
size: NA
CDR3: CASSPPGLAGGHEQFF
DNA: TGTGCCAGCAGCCCCCCTGGACTAGCGGGGGGACATGAGCAGTTCTTC

D: TRBD2
V: TRBV7-2
J: TRBJ2-3
size: NA
CDR3: CASSNPPRSGRGITQYF
DNA: TGTGCCAGCAGCAACCCCCCTCGAAGCGGGAGGGGAATTACGCAGTATTTT

D: TRBD2
V: TRBV9
J: TRBJ2-5
size: NA
CDR3: CASMRGGQGGQETQYF
DNA: TGTGCCAGCATGCGGGGGGGGCAGGGGGGACAAGAGACCCAGTACTTC

D: NA
V: TRBV5-8
J: TRBJ1-5
size: once
CDR3: CASSLQGDSNQPQHF
DNA: TGTGCCAGCAGCTTACAGGGCGATAGCAATCAGCCCCAGCATTTT

D: TRBD1
V: TRBV27
J: TRBJ2-7
size: NA
CDR3: CASSPRTGYEQYF
DNA: TGTGCCAGCAGTCCGAGGACAGGCTACGAGCAGTACTTC

D: TRBD1
V: TRBV6-4
J: TRBJ2-2
size: NA
CDR3: CASSTGGSGGELFF
DNA: TGTGCCAGCAGTACAGGGGGATCCGGCGGGGAGCTGTTTTTT

D: NA
V: TRBV7-9
J: TRBJ2-3
size: NA
CDR3: CASRPQGTSTDTQYF
DNA: TGTGCCAGCAGGCCCCAGGGAACTAGCACAGATACGCAGTATTTT

D: TRBD2
V: TRBV4-1
J: TRBJ2-7
size: NA
CDR3: CASSQDPRLAVHPYEQYF
DNA: TGCGCCAGCAGCCAAGATCCGAGACTAGCGGTTCACCCCTACGAGCAGTACTTC

D: NA
V: TRBV29-1
J: TRBJ1-4
size: NA
CDR3: CSVAREGGEKLFF
DNA: TGCAGCGTTGCCAGGGAGGGTGGTGAAAAACTGTTTTTT

D: TRBD1
V: TRBV2
J: TRBJ1-1
size: NA
CDR3: CASREGQVNTEAFF
DNA: TGTGCCAGCAGGGAAGGACAGGTGAACACTGAAGCTTTCTTT

D: NA
V: TRBV19
J: TRBJ2-3
size: NA
CDR3: CASSLRVKRTDTQYF
DNA: TGTGCCAGTAGCCTACGGGTAAAGAGAACAGATACGCAGTATTTT

D: TRBD2
V: TRBV14
J: TRBJ2-1
size: few
CDR3: CASSPTSGRANEQFF
DNA: TGTGCCAGCAGCCCTACTAGCGGGAGGGCAAATGAGCAGTTCTTC

D: TRBD2
V: TRBV6-5
J: TRBJ2-3
size: NA
CDR3: CASSYWRGGGDTQYF
DNA: TGTGCCAGCAGTTACTGGCGGGGGGGAGGAGATACGCAGTATTTT

D: TRBD2
V: TRBV7-9
J: TRBJ2-3
size: few
CDR3: CASSLVTGGSTDTQYF
DNA: TGTGCCAGCAGCTTAGTAACGGGGGGAAGCACAGATACGCAGTATTTT

D: TRBD1
V: TRBV10-3
J: TRBJ2-7
size: NA
CDR3: CAISRQGADEQYF
DNA: TGTGCCATCAGCCGACAGGGGGCGGACGAGCAGTACTTC

D: NA
V: TRBV11-2
J: TRBJ2-5
size: NA
CDR3: CASSLFGVRETQYF
DNA: TGTGCCAGCAGCTTATTCGGGGTTCGGGAGACCCAGTACTTC

D: NA
V: TRBV14
J: TRBJ1-3
size: NA
CDR3: CASSQDPRRGISGNTIYF
DNA: TGTGCCAGCAGCCAAGATCCGCGCCGGGGGATCTCTGGAAACACCATATATTTT

D: NA
V: TRBV30
J: TRBJ1-2
size: NA
CDR3: CAWSRGGNYGYTF
DNA: TGTGCCTGGTCCAGGGGAGGGAACTATGGCTACACCTTC

D: TRBD1
V: TRBV6-1
J: TRBJ1-6
size: NA
CDR3: CASNLGQTNSPLHF
DNA: TGTGCCAGCAACCTGGGACAGACTAATTCACCCCTCCACTTT

D: TRBD1
V: TRBV5-5
J: TRBJ1-4
size: NA
CDR3: CASRRDRANYEKLFF
DNA: TGTGCCAGCAGGAGGGACAGGGCCAACTATGAAAAACTGTTTTTT

D: TRBD2
V: TRBV27
J: TRBJ2-7
size: NA
CDR3: CASRPLLAGVYEQYF
DNA: TGTGCCAGCAGACCACTTCTAGCGGGAGTCTACGAGCAGTACTTC

D: NA
V: TRBV5-1
J: TRBJ2-5
size: NA
CDR3: CASTQPSGQETQYF
DNA: TGCGCCAGCACACAGCCGAGCGGCCAAGAGACCCAATACTTC

D: TRBD2
V: TRBV7-7
J: TRBJ2-1
size: NA
CDR3: CASSPGLAGADEQFF
DNA: TGTGCTAGCAGCCCGGGACTAGCGGGAGCTGATGAGCAGTTCTTC

D: NA
V: TRBV28
J: TRBJ2-4
size: NA
CDR3: CASTKDRLLAKNIQYF
DNA: TGTGCCAGCACGAAGGACAGATTGCTAGCCAAAAACATTCAGTACTTC

D: TRBD1
V: TRBV15
J: TRBJ1-2
size: NA
CDR3: CATSRTTGGRGYTF
DNA: TGTGCCACCAGCCGAACAACAGGGGGCCGCGGCTACACCTTC

D: NA
V: TRBV4-1
J: TRBJ2-7
size: NA
CDR3: CASSPTRTATYEQYF
DNA: TGCGCCAGCAGCCCGACCCGGACAGCCACCTACGAGCAGTACTTC

D: NA
V: TRBV6-5
J: TRBJ2-1
size: NA
CDR3: CASRVLGQYNEQFF
DNA: TGTGCCAGCAGGGTTCTTGGACAATACAATGAGCAGTTCTTC

D: NA
V: TRBV10-2
J: TRBJ2-5
size: NA
CDR3: CASSQYPGAALQETQYF
DNA: TGCGCCAGCAGTCAATACCCTGGGGCCGCGCTTCAAGAGACCCAGTACTTC

D: NA
V: TRBV4-3
J: TRBJ2-5
size: NA
CDR3: CASSQGVGGTETQYF
DNA: TGCGCCAGCAGCCAAGGGGTCGGGGGAACGGAGACCCAGTACTTC

D: TRBD1
V: TRBV5-1
J: TRBJ2-4
size: NA
CDR3: CASSSQYTGGSKNIQYF
DNA: TGCGCCAGCAGCTCTCAGTACACAGGGGGATCCAAAAACATTCAGTACTTC

D: TRBD2
V: TRBV7-2
J: TRBJ2-7
size: NA
CDR3: CASSFAIGLAGGPRHEQYF
DNA: TGTGCCAGCAGCTTCGCAATAGGACTAGCGGGAGGGCCTCGACACGAGCAGTACTTC

D: TRBD1
V: TRBV10-2
J: TRBJ1-6
size: few
CDR3: CASSSGQTNSPLHF
DNA: TGCGCCAGCAGCTCGGGACAGACTAATTCACCCCTCCACTTT

D: NA
V: TRBV5-1
J: TRBJ1-5
size: few
CDR3: CASSLTPRQPQHF
DNA: TGCGCCAGCAGCTTGACCCCTAGGCAGCCCCAGCATTTT

D: NA
V: TRBV6-5
J: TRBJ1-4
size: NA
CDR3: CASRRRGGEKLFF
DNA: TGTGCCAGCAGACGACGGGGGGGTGAAAAACTGTTTTTT

D: NA
V: TRBV5-4
J: TRBJ1-5
size: NA
CDR3: CASSQGTEQPQHF
DNA: TGTGCCAGCTCCCAGGGGACCGAGCAGCCCCAGCATTTT

D: NA
V: TRBV27
J: TRBJ1-4
size: medium-sized
CDR3: CASSPPSGVGNEKLFF
DNA: TGTGCCAGCAGTCCGCCCTCAGGGGTGGGTAATGAAAAACTGTTTTTT